Listed below are T cell receptor beta chains from one sample, sequenced in a study of PD-1 blockade in classical Hodgkin lymphoma. Assay used: immunoSEQ multiplex PCR; TCRdb lists only in-frame clones, some missing. The table includes around 6,000 clones, around 57% detected once. The sequenced sample was CD8+ T cells from blood, obtained at baseline. These receptor sequences come from a human donor with classical Hodgkin lymphoma. Each CDR3 is given with its conserved first and last residue. A D gene is named only where the DNA matches it firmly. Rows may omit the clone size; those that give it use once, few, many or a size class.

>-|TRBJ1-4|TRBV27|-
CASSPRAGSVATNEKLFF
TGTGCCAGCAGTCCGCGAGCAGGCAGCGTAGCAACTAATGAAAAACTGTTTTTT
>TRBD2|TRBJ2-1|TRBV6-5|once
CASSYGTRGDEQFF
TGTGCCAGCAGTTACGGGACTAGAGGCGATGAGCAGTTCTTC
>TRBD1|TRBJ2-1|TRBV5-1|-
CASSLGTGAGDEQFF
TGCGCCAGCAGCTTGGGGACAGGGGCCGGAGATGAGCAGTTCTTC
>TRBD1|TRBJ2-7|TRBV7-9|-
CASSSRDRTYEQYF
TGTGCCAGCAGCTCTAGGGACAGGACCTACGAGCAGTACTTC
>-|TRBJ1-4|TRBV7-6|-
CASSPSSRVTTATNEKLFF
TGTGCCAGCAGCCCATCAAGTCGGGTGACAACAGCAACTAATGAAAAACTGTTTTTT
>-|TRBJ2-7|TRBV5-1|medium-sized
CASPTYEQYF
TGCGCCAGCCCTACCTACGAGCAGTACTTC
>-|TRBJ2-1|TRBV28|-
CASSQHSGLEQFF
TGTGCCAGCAGCCAACATAGCGGACTTGAGCAGTTCTTC
>-|TRBJ1-2|TRBV7-9|-
CASSPPTSVVSSLYGYTF
TGTGCCAGCAGCCCACCCACCTCAGTCGTGAGCTCCCTCTATGGCTACACCTTC
>-|TRBJ2-1|TRBV6-6|-
CAAQLGQGYNEQFF
TGTGCCGCCCAACTGGGGCAGGGATACAATGAGCAGTTCTTC
>-|TRBJ2-6|TRBV27|-
CASSLYPISGANVLTF
TGTGCCAGCAGTTTATATCCGATTTCTGGGGCCAACGTCCTGACTTTC
>-|TRBJ2-6|TRBV7-8|-
CASSLVGANVLTF
TGTGCCAGCAGCTTAGTTGGGGCCAACGTCCTGACTTTC
>-|TRBJ2-5|TRBV2|few
CASRGRDSVQETQYF
TGTGCCAGCAGGGGCCGGGACTCCGTACAAGAGACCCAGTACTTC
>TRBD1|TRBJ1-5|TRBV27|-
CASSLLDPGGSNQPQHF
TGTGCCAGCAGTTTATTGGACCCAGGGGGAAGCAATCAGCCCCAGCATTTT
>-|TRBJ2-7|TRBV13|medium-sized
CASSFQGSHEQYF
TGTGCCAGCAGCTTTCAGGGGAGCCACGAGCAGTACTTC
>-|TRBJ2-7|TRBV5-8|few
CASSSGLNEQYF
TGTGCCAGCAGCTCAGGGCTTAACGAGCAGTACTTC
>-|TRBJ2-7|TRBV28|-
CASSFGGDEQYF
TGTGCCAGCAGTTTCGGAGGGGACGAGCAGTACTTC
>-|TRBJ1-2|TRBV13|once
CASSPLGGLEEEWMAGYTF
TGTGCCAGCAGCCCTCTAGGGGGGCTGGAAGAAGAATGGATGGCTGGCTACACCTTC
>-|TRBJ1-2|TRBV4-1|-
CASSRGQLYGYTF
TGCGCCAGCAGCCGGGGGCAGCTCTATGGCTACACCTTC
>-|TRBJ2-7|TRBV27|-
CASRLTSTRSYEQYF
TGTGCCAGCAGATTAACCTCTACCAGGTCCTACGAGCAGTACTTC
>TRBD1|TRBJ2-7|TRBV4-1|medium-sized
CASSQEGTGTYEQYF
TGCGCCAGCAGCCAAGAAGGGACAGGGACCTACGAGCAGTACTTC